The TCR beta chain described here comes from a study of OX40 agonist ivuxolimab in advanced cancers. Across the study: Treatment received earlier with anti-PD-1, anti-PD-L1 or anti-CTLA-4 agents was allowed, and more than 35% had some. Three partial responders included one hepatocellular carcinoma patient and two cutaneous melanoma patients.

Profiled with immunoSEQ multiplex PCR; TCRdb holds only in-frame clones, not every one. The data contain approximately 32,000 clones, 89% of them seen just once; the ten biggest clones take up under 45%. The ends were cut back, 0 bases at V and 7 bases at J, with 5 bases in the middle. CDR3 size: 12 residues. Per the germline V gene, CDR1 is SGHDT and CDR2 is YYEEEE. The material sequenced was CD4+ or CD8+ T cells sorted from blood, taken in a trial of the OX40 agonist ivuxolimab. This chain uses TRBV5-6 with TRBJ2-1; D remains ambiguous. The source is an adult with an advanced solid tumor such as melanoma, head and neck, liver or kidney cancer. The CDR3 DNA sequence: TGTGCCAGCAGCTTGGTACTAAATGAGCAGTTCTTC. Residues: CASSLVLNEQFF.